The rows below give T cell receptor beta chains drawn from one sample of a study of blood T cell repertoires in COVID-19. Sequenced by immunoSEQ multiplex PCR; TCRdb stores in-frame clones only, minus some. The sample carries about 210,000 clones, about 91% recorded once. Sequencing used PBMCs or T cells enriched from blood (not recorded which). The receptors derive from a man aged 18 to 29 with acute COVID-19. Each CDR3 is given with its conserved first and last residue. Expanded clones are given a class, and other clones once, few, many or no size at all.

>NA|13|TRBV27
CASSLLGAVGYTF
>NA|12|TRBV6-5
CASRETGGLAFF
>NA|15|TRBV7-2
CASSDTGTEFFQQFF
>NA|15|TRBV18
CASSAITRTYNEQFF
>NA|17|TRBV4-1
CASSELIRTSGFYEQYF
>few|14|TRBV14
CASSQEGVPYEQYF
>NA|20|TRBV6-2/TRBV6-3
CASSSGPSGRAISSYNEQFF
>few|14|TRBV7-9
CASIPNRGDGSAFF
>NA|15|TRBV28
CASSSTSTGNQPQHF
>once|15|TRBV28
CASSMNGGTGNTIYF
>NA|15|TRBV27
CASSVTSSWLDEQYF
>NA|14|TRBV30
CAWSAGQGAREQYF
>NA|15|TRBV12-2
CASRLHRGDGNTIYF
>NA|13|TRBV12-3/TRBV12-4
CASTLGGAETQYF
>NA|16|TRBV3-1/TRBV3-2
CASSPRGPGDYSPLHF
>NA|14|TRBV30
CAGTGSGSLTEAFF
>NA|14|TRBV27
CASSSHSGQTEAFF
>NA|14|TRBV19
CASRRQVQLYGYTF
>NA|13|TRBV14
CASSQGRHYGYTF
>NA|13|TRBV3-1/TRBV3-2
CASSPLLTPRLFF